Reported below is one T cell receptor (beta chain). The V gene's germline CDR1 is LGHNA and CDR2 YNFKEQ. V was pared by 4 bases and J by 1 base, with 8 bases of the junction left unmatched. The CDR3 loop spans 17 amino acids. The blood sample was taken during the colonoscopy visit. This sample was taken from a study of pediatric ulcerative colitis. The survey-level immunoSEQ assay was used. The method was immunoSEQ multiplex PCR; TCRdb's version includes in-frame clones alone and lacks a portion of them. Among 12,000 to 15,000 clones listed, 90% were seen once. The TCR comes from a boy younger than 18 with moderate ulcerative colitis. V usage is TRBV4-2 and J usage is TRBJ2-2; TRBD1 matches at 8 bases. Sequencing used blood. As DNA, the CDR3 is TGTGCCAGCAGCCGAAACCAGGGGGCGCTGAACACCGGGGAGCTGTTTTTT. Its translation is CASSRNQGALNTGELFF.